This TCR beta chain was recovered during a study of control samples from healthy donors and cancer patients. CDR3 length: 15 residues. The V gene's germline CDR1 is MNHNY and CDR2 SVGAGI (reference sequence). Trimming left V 4 bases short and J 10 bases short, with 17 bases between. Profiled with immunoSEQ multiplex PCR; TCRdb holds only in-frame clones, not every one. The sample carries some 150,000 clones, around 96% recorded once. The clonotype was recovered from a woman in her 30s in good health. The V gene is TRBV6-6, the J gene TRBJ1-6, with unresolved D. Sequences were obtained from blood. CDR3 coding DNA: TGTGCCAGCAGTTCCCCCGAGGGCCTAGAGTCACCCCTCCACTTT. Translating it yields CASSSPEGLESPLHF.